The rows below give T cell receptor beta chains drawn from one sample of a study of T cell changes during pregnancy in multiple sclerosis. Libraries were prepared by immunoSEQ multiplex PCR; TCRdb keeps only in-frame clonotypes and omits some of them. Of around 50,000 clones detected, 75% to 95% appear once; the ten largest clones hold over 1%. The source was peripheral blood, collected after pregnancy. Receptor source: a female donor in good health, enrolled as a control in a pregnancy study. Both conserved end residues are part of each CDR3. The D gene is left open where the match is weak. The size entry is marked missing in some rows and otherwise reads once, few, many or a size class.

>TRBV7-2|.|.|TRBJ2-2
TGTGCCAGCAGCTTAGCGCGCGAGACTGTCATGACCGGGGAGCTGTTTTTT
CASSLARETVMTGELFF
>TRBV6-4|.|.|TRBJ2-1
TGTGCCAGCAGTTCCGACCAGGGAAACTACAATGAGCAGTTCTTC
CASSSDQGNYNEQFF
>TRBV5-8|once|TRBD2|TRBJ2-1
TGTGCCAGCAGCTTCCTGACGCGGGGGGGTAACCAGAATGAGCAGTTCTTC
CASSFLTRGGNQNEQFF
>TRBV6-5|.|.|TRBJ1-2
TGTGCCAGCAGTTACGCGGGGATCGACTATGGCTACACCTTC
CASSYAGIDYGYTF
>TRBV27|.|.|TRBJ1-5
TGTGCCAGCAGTTCAGGGGTTAGCAATCAGCCCCAGCATTTT
CASSSGVSNQPQHF
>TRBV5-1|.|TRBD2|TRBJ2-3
TGCGCCAGCAGCTTGACTGGACTAGCGGGGGGCACAGATACGCAGTATTTT
CASSLTGLAGGTDTQYF
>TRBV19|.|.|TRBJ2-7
TGTGCCAGTAGTATCTCTGGGGAGTCTTACGAGCAGTACTTC
CASSISGESYEQYF
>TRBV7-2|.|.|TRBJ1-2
TGTGCCAGCAGCCCAGGGACATCCCGGCCCTATGGCTACACCTTC
CASSPGTSRPYGYTF
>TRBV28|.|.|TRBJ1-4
TGTGCCAGCAGCTTCTTTGTGGCAGGGGAGGAAAAACTGTTTTTT
CASSFFVAGEEKLFF
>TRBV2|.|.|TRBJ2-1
TGTGCCAGTCCCCCAGGGAACAGCTCCTACAATGAGCAGTTCTTC
CASPPGNSSYNEQFF
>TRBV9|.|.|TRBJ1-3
TGTGCCAGCAGCGGGGGAAACAGGAATACCATATATTTT
CASSGGNRNTIYF
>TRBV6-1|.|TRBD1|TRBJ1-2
TGTGCCAGCAGTCAAGACCGGGACAGGGCCGTCGATGGCTACACCTTC
CASSQDRDRAVDGYTF
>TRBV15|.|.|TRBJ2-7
TGTGCCACCAGCAGAGATCTCCCCTACGAGCAGTACTTC
CATSRDLPYEQYF
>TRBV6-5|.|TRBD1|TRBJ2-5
TGTGCCAGCAGTCCGCAGGACAGGGATAGTGCGACCCAGTACTTC
CASSPQDRDSATQYF
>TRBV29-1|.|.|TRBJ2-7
TGCAGCGTTAGGACAGTAGGTTACATGAGCTCCTACGAGCAGTACTTC
CSVRTVGYMSSYEQYF
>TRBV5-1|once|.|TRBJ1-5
TGCGCCAGCAGCTTGAACATCGTGACAGCCCGGACCCAGCATTTT
CASSLNIVTARTQHF
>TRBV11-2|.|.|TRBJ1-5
TGTGCCAGCAGCCTGGACGGGGGCAATCAGCCCCAGCATTTT
CASSLDGGNQPQHF
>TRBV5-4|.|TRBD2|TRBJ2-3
TGTGCCAGCAGCGCGGGAGGTCTAGCGGGAGTGGGAGATACGCAGTATTTT
CASSAGGLAGVGDTQYF